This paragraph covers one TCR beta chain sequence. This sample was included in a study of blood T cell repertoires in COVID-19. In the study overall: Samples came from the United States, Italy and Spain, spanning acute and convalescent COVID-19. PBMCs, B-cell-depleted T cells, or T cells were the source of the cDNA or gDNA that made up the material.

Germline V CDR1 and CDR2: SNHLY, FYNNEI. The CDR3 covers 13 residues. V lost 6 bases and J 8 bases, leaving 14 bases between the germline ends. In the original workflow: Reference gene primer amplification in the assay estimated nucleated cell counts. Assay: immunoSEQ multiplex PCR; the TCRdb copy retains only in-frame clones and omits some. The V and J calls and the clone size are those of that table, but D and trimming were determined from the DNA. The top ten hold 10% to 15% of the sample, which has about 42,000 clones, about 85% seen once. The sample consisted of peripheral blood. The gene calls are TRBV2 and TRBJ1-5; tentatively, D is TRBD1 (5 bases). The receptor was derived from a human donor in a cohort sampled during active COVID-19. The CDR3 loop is CASRLGEREPQHF. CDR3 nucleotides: TGTGCCAGCAGGTTAGGGGAAAGGGAGCCCCAGCATTTT.